These 11 T cell receptor beta chains were all obtained from the same sample, sequenced in a study of molecular identifiers for immune sequencing clone quantification. TCRdb itself ran the PCR reads through MiXCR, one entry per CDR3 protein. The sample has over 600,000 distinct CDR3 sequences; 15% to 20% are singletons. Sequencing was done on a sample of naive CD8+ T cells from blood, with Jurkat cell RNA spiked in. Stated subset: FACS-sorted CD8+CD4-CCR7+CD45RA+ naive T cells. These receptors originate from a human donor in good health. Some libraries in this study had Jurkat cell RNA spiked in.

This clonotype was found a few times. The chain couples TRBV30 to TRBJ2-1, with TRBD1 as a possible D gene (6 bases). The CDR3 extends over 13 amino acids. Looked up from germline, CDR1 is GTSNPN and CDR2 is SVGIG (reference sequence). V was pared by 0 bases and J by 9 bases, with 12 bases between. In nucleotides, the CDR3 is TGTGCCTGGAGTGTAGCCAGGGGAAGTGAGCAGTTCTTC. This encodes CAWSVARGSEQFF.

The chain has TRBV11-2 and TRBJ2-1; D tentatively fits TRBD1 or TRBD2 (5 bases each). This CDR3 region has 15 residues. V lost 5 bases and J lost 10, with 21 bases in between. CDR1 is SGHAT and CDR2 is FQNNGV in the germline V gene. The CDR3 DNA is TGTGCCAGCAGCACAGCCCGGGGCCTTCCCAGGGAGCAGTTCTTC. This gives the protein CASSTARGLPREQFF.

The chain links TRBV3-1 to TRBJ2-3, with a weak D call TRBD2 (5 bases). V lost 0 bases, J lost 2 bases, and 12 bases lay in between. Germline CDR1 and CDR2: LGHDT and YNNKEL (reference sequence). The CDR3 sequence is 16 residues long. CDR3 nucleotides: TGTGCCAGCAGCCAAGACGGGGTTTTTTACACAGATACGCAGTATTTT. Translated, it gives CASSQDGVFYTDTQYF.

The genes are TRBV19 and TRBJ2-7; 7 nucleotides agree with TRBD1. Trimming removed 6 bases from V and 2 bases from J; junction bases left unmatched: 4. CDR3 size: 13 residues. Per the germline V gene, CDR1 is LNHDA and CDR2 is SQIVND (reference sequence). The CDR3 DNA is TGTGCCAGTAGCGGGACAGCTCCCTACGAGCAGTACTTC. Amino acid sequence: CASSGTAPYEQYF. The entire variable domain, with the rest obtained from reference TRBV19 and TRBJ2-7, is as follows: DGGITQSPKYLFRKEGQNVTLSCEQNLNHDAMYWYRQDPGQGLRLIYYSQIVNDFQKGDIAEGYSVSREKKESFPLTVTSAQKNPTAFYLCASSGTAPYEQYFGPGTRLTVT.

This clonotype was detected ten times or more. The gene calls are TRBV9 and TRBJ1-5; D ambiguous. The V gene lost 3 bases and the J gene lost 2 bases, with 9 bases spanning the gap. This CDR3 is built from 14 residues. Germline CDR1 reads SGDLS; CDR2 reads YYNGEE. The CDR3 nucleotides are TGTGCCAGCAGCGCTGACTTAGGCAATCAGCCCCAGCATTTT. Translation gives CASSADLGNQPQHF.

This clonotype was detected many times. As DNA, the CDR3 is TGCGCCAGCAGCCAAGAAGACAGGGTATCGTCTTACGAGCAGTACTTC. This encodes CASSQEDRVSSYEQYF. V usage is TRBV4-1 and J usage is TRBJ2-7; 7 bases are a match to TRBD1. The V gene's germline CDR1 is MGHRA and CDR2 YSYEKL. The CDR3 has 16 residues. J lost 4 bases, V lost 0 bases, and 9 bases had no gene match.

At least ten counts were recorded for this clonotype. The chain couples TRBV30 to TRBJ2-1; D is unclear. The CDR3 loop spans 11 amino acids. Trimming cost V 3 bases and J 7 bases, with 7 bases left between them. Germline loops: CDR1 GTSNPN, CDR2 SVGIG (reference sequence). The CDR3 sequence is CAWSIGNEQFF. DNA of the CDR3: TGTGCCTGGAGCATCGGGAATGAGCAGTTCTTC.

This clonotype occurred many times. The V gene is TRBV24-1, the J gene TRBJ2-1; D may be TRBD1 or TRBD2 (5 bases each). This CDR3 has 16 residues. Germline loops: CDR1 KGHDR, CDR2 SFDVKD. Trimming took 6 bases from V and 7 from J, leaving 21 bases between them. The CDR3 coding sequence is TGTGCCACCAGTTCTCGGGGACCCCTTCCGGAGAATGAGCAGTTCTTC. This translates into CATSSRGPLPENEQFF.

This clonotype was recorded at least ten times. The genes are TRBV9 and TRBJ2-2; no clear D gene. Germline loops: CDR1 SGDLS, CDR2 YYNGEE. V gave up 0 bases and J gave up 4 bases, with 7 bases separating them. The CDR3 contains 14 residues. The CDR3 is CASSVAQSTGELFF. CDR3 in DNA: TGTGCCAGCAGCGTAGCTCAGAGCACCGGGGAGCTGTTTTTT.

The table lists this clonotype with many counts. V usage is TRBV6-5 and J usage is TRBJ2-3; 10 bases line up with TRBD2. From germline, CDR1 is MNHEY and CDR2 SVGAGI. This CDR3 is 18 amino acids long. J was trimmed by 0 bases and V by 0 bases; bases with no gene match: 6. This CDR3 reads CASSYSTSGYTSTDTQYF. The CDR3 DNA reads TGTGCCAGCAGTTACTCGACTAGCGGGTATACTAGCACAGATACGCAGTATTTT.

The chain combines TRBV27 with TRBJ2-7, with D perhaps TRBD1 (5 bases). With 4 bases removed from V and 3 bases from J, the gap between germline ends came to 13 bases. The CDR3 loop spans 14 amino acids. CDR1 and CDR2 (germline): MNHEY, SMNVEV (reference sequence). CDR3 amino acids: CASSWGPGGYEQYF. The CDR3, as DNA: TGTGCCAGCAGTTGGGGCCCCGGCGGCTACGAGCAGTACTTC.